These 12 T cell receptor beta chains were all obtained from the same sample, sequenced in a study of T cell responses to AZD1222 COVID-19 vaccine. The protocol was immunoSEQ multiplex PCR, while the TCRdb copy is restricted to in-frame clones and leaves out a portion. The data contain around 150,000 clones, about nine tenths of them seen just once; the ten biggest clones take up more than 5%. Sequencing used peripheral blood, obtained on day 0 of AZD1222 vaccination. Every receptor here comes from an adult in good health.

This clone was counted a few times. The J gene is TRBJ1-5, the V gene TRBV5-4; D uncertain. The V and J ends lost 0 bases and 4 bases respectively, with 5 bases between them. The CDR3 contains 13 residues. From germline, CDR1 is SGHNT and CDR2 YYREEE (reference sequence). The CDR3 reads CASSLGVNQPQHF. CDR3 DNA sequence: TGTGCCAGCAGCTTGGGCGTTAATCAGCCCCAGCATTTT.

The rearrangement links TRBV6-6 to TRBJ2-7; possibly TRBD1 or TRBD2 for D (5 bases each). The CDR3 loop spans 13 amino acids. The germline V gene encodes CDR1 MNHNY and CDR2 SVGAGI (reference sequence). Trimming removed 5 bases at V and 0 bases at J, with 8 bases between. The chain's CDR3 is CASSTGASYEQYF. Here the CDR3 DNA reads TGTGCCAGCAGTACCGGGGCCTCCTACGAGCAGTACTTC.

V is TRBV12-3 or TRBV12-4 and J is TRBJ1-6; D remains unclear. V gave up 3 bases and J gave up 6 bases, with 3 bases separating them. CDR3 length: 12 residues. CDR3 nucleotide sequence: TGTGCCAGCAGTTTGTCTAATTCACCCCTCCACTTT. It is translated as CASSLSNSPLHF.

The DNA for the CDR3 is TGTGCCAGCAGAAGCGGACAGGGACCCTACGAGCAGTACTTC. It codes for CASRSGQGPYEQYF. The chain recombines TRBV5-4 with TRBJ2-7; 8 positions match TRBD1. The germline CDR1 and CDR2 sequences are SGHNT and YYREEE (reference sequence). The CDR3 loop spans 14 amino acids. J was trimmed by 2 bases and V by 5 bases; bases with no gene match: 6. The full variable domain, rest sourced from reference TRBV5-4 and TRBJ2-7, is ETGVTQSPTHLIKTRGQQVTLRCSSQSGHNTVSWYQQALGQGPQFIFQYYREEENGRGNFPPRFSGLQFPNYSSELNVNALELDDSALYLCASRSGQGPYEQYFGPGTRLTVT.

The chain has TRBV28 and TRBJ1-2; D is uncertain. V was pared by 1 base and J by 4 bases, with 7 bases between. CDR1 MDHEN and CDR2 SYDVKM come from the germline V gene. The CDR3 consists of 13 residues. This CDR3 is CASSLSGIYGYTF. As DNA, the CDR3 is TGTGCCAGCAGTTTATCGGGGATCTATGGCTACACCTTC.

The genes are TRBV14 and TRBJ1-3; D is unclear. V lost 1 base to trimming and J lost 2 bases, with 12 bases between them. The CDR3 spans 16 residues. Germline CDR1 is SGHDN and CDR2 is FVKESK. The CDR3 region has the DNA TGTGCCAGCAGCCAAGGAGTAGTAACCGCTGGAAACACCATATATTTT. As protein: CASSQGVVTAGNTIYF.

This clone has only a few counts. This chain uses TRBV5-4 with TRBJ2-3, with TRBD2 matching 9 bases. CDR1 is SGHNT, CDR2 YYREEE, per germline (reference sequence). CDR3 length equals 15 residues. The ends lost 0 bases at V and 6 bases at J; junction bases unmatched: 5. The CDR3 spells CASSLAGGGADTQYF. The CDR3 nucleotides read TGTGCCAGCAGCTTGGCGGGCGGGGGGGCTGATACGCAGTATTTT.

The V call is TRBV30, the J call TRBJ1-4; D gene unclear. This CDR3 contains 15 residues. The V end was cut by 2 bases, the J end by 0 bases, with 10 bases between. CDR1 is GTSNPN and CDR2 is SVGIG in the germline V gene (reference sequence). This chain's CDR3 is CAWSYGPTTNEKLFF. In DNA form, the CDR3 reads TGTGCCTGGAGTTACGGGCCTACAACTAATGAAAAACTGTTTTTT. The whole variable domain, filled in from reference TRBV30 and TRBJ1-4, reads SQTIHQWPATLVQPVGSPLSLECTVEGTSNPNLYWYRQAAGRGLQLLFYSVGIGQISSEVPQNLSASRPQDRQFILSSKKLLLSDSGFYLCAWSYGPTTNEKLFFGSGTQLSVL.

This clone has only one observation. In DNA form, the CDR3 reads TGTGCCAGCAGTTTCGAGGGGGCGCGATACGAGCAGTACTTC. This gives the protein CASSFEGARYEQYF. The chain is built from TRBV28 and TRBJ2-7; 7 positions agree with TRBD1. Germline V gene lookup returns CDR1 MDHEN and CDR2 SYDVKM. J lost 4 bases, V lost 3 bases, and 6 bases had no gene match. The CDR3 is 14 residues long.

V is TRBV28 and J is TRBJ1-4; D is ambiguous. Trimming removed 1 base at V and 6 bases at J, with 12 bases between. This CDR3 has 15 amino acids. Germline V gene sequence: CDR1 MDHEN, CDR2 SYDVKM. The CDR3 sequence is CASSLLANGDEKLFF. The DNA for the CDR3 is TGTGCCAGCAGTTTATTGGCGAACGGGGATGAAAAACTGTTTTTT.

This chain uses TRBV30 with TRBJ2-5; D is undetermined. CDR3 length: 12 amino acids. V lost 1 base, J lost 1 base, and 4 bases lay in between. Germline loops: CDR1 GTSNPN, CDR2 SVGIG (reference sequence). This CDR3 is CAWSGRQETQYF. The CDR3 DNA sequence: TGTGCCTGGAGTGGGCGCCAAGAGACCCAGTACTTC. Supplemented by reference TRBV30 and TRBJ2-5, the full variable domain reads SQTIHQWPATLVQPVGSPLSLECTVEGTSNPNLYWYRQAAGRGLQLLFYSVGIGQISSEVPQNLSASRPQDRQFILSSKKLLLSDSGFYLCAWSGRQETQYFGPGTRLLVL.

The V and J genes are TRBV5-4 and TRBJ1-6, with 8 bases aligning to TRBD1. The germline CDR1 and CDR2 sequences are SGHNT and YYREEE (reference sequence). This CDR3 spans 16 amino acids. V lost 1 base, J lost 8 bases, and 8 bases stayed unmatched. The CDR3 protein is CASSLTAGGGYSPLHF. In DNA form, the CDR3 reads TGTGCCAGCAGCTTGACCGCAGGGGGCGGTTATTCACCCCTCCACTTT.